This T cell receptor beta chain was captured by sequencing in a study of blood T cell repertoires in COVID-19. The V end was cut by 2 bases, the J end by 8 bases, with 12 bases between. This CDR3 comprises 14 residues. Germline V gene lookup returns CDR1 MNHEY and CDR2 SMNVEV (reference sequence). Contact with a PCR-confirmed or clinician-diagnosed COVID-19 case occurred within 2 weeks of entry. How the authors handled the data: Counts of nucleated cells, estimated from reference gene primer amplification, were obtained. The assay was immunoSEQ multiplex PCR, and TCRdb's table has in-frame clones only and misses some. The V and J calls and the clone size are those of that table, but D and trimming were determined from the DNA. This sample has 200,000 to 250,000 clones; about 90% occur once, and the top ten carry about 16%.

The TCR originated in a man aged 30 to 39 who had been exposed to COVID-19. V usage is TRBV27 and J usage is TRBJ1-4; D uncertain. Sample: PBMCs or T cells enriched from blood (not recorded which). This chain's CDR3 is CASSLEGPWEKLFF. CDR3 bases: TGTGCCAGCAGTTTAGAGGGCCCCTGGGAAAAACTGTTTTTT.